This T cell receptor beta chain was sequenced in a study of T cells after yellow fever vaccination. This clonotype came up a few times. TCRdb re-called the 5' RACE reads with MiXCR, one entry per CDR3 protein. Of about 550,000 distinct CDR3 sequences listed, 15% to 20% are singletons. Sequencing was performed on PBMCs, taken 15 days after the yellow fever booster vaccination. The clonotype originates from a man aged 25-45 years who received the YFV17D yellow fever vaccine.

CDR3 nucleotide sequence: TGTGCCAGCAGCTTGGGCGGGAAATACAATGAGCAGTTCTTC. Translating it yields CASSLGGKYNEQFF. J is TRBJ2-1 and V is TRBV7-2; perhaps TRBD2 as D (6 bases). V was shortened by 3 bases and J by 4 bases, with 10 bases between the two germline ends. The CDR3 is 14 residues long. CDR1 and CDR2 from the germline V gene are SGHTA and FQGNSA.